These 19 T cell receptor beta chains were all obtained from the same sample, sequenced in a study of PD-1 blockade in classical Hodgkin lymphoma. Each patient relapsed following autologous stem cell transplantation, and prior brentuximab vedotin exposure differed. Generated by immunoSEQ multiplex PCR, the TCRdb table keeps only in-frame clones and is missing some. The sample lists fewer than 90,000 clones, roughly 91% seen once, with over 6.5% in the top ten. Here the sequenced sample was peripheral blood mononuclear cells (PBMCs), taken at baseline. Receptors originate from a human donor with classical Hodgkin lymphoma.

The chain recombines TRBV9 with TRBJ2-2; 8 bases agree with TRBD2. The CDR3 has 15 residues. With 4 bases clipped from V and 2 bases from J, the junction kept 4 bases outside the gene matches. Germline CDR1 is SGDLS and CDR2 is YYNGEE. For the CDR3, the DNA is TGTGCCAGCAGCTCGCGGGGGGACAACACCGGGGAGCTGTTTTTT. Translation: CASSSRGDNTGELFF.

This CDR3 reads CSAAGTGGPNYGYTF. DNA of the CDR3: TGCAGCGCCGCCGGGACAGGGGGTCCTAACTATGGCTACACCTTC. The V gene is TRBV29-1, the J gene TRBJ1-2, with TRBD1 matching 11 bases. With 7 bases clipped from V and 0 bases from J, the junction kept 7 bases outside the gene matches. The CDR3 is 15 residues long. The germline V gene has CDR1 SQVTM and CDR2 ANQGSEA.

The CDR3 sequence is CASRGTSGTDTQYF. CDR3 bases: TGTGCCAGCAGGGGGACTAGCGGGACCGATACGCAGTATTTT. The chain carries TRBV2 and TRBJ2-3; 13 bases match TRBD2. V lost 6 bases to trimming and J lost 6 bases; unmatched junction nucleotides: 3. The CDR3 covers 14 residues. Germline CDR1 and CDR2: SNHLY and FYNNEI.

The gene calls are TRBV5-1 and TRBJ2-1; the D gene is possibly TRBD2 (6 bases). The CDR3 loop spans 13 amino acids. Trimming stripped 6 bases from V and 5 bases from J, with 12 bases between. Looked up from germline, CDR1 is SGHRS and CDR2 is YFSETQ. CDR3: CASMGTRNNEQFF. DNA of the CDR3: TGCGCCAGCATGGGGACTCGCAACAATGAGCAGTTCTTC. Full variable domain (missing parts from reference TRBV5-1 and TRBJ2-1): KAGVTQTPRYLIKTRGQQVTLSCSPISGHRSVSWYQQTPGQGLQFLFEYFSETQRNKGNFPGRFSGRQFSNSRSEMNVSTLELGDSALYLCASMGTRNNEQFFGPGTRLTVL.

This sequence joins TRBV25-1 and TRBJ1-4; 8 positions agree with TRBD1. V lost 3 bases, J lost 8 bases, and 5 bases stayed unmatched. This CDR3 is built from 14 residues. Per germline, CDR1 MGHDK and CDR2 SYGVNS. The CDR3 region has the DNA TGTGCCAGCAGTGATCAGGGGGCTTTGGAAAAACTGTTTTTT. Translated, it gives CASSDQGALEKLFF. The whole variable domain, filled in from reference TRBV25-1 and TRBJ1-4, reads EADIYQTPRYLVIGTGKKITLECSQTMGHDKMYWYQQDPGMELHLIHYSYGVNSTEKGDLSSESTVSRIRTEHFPLTLESARPSHTSQYLCASSDQGALEKLFFGSGTQLSVL.

The chain is built from TRBV11-2 and TRBJ2-5, with 7 bases that match TRBD1. The germline CDR1 and CDR2 sequences are SGHAT and FQNNGV. V dropped 1 base and J dropped 1; count of bases not matched to a gene: 9. This CDR3 comprises 17 residues. CDR3 region: CASSLVGYTGAQETQYF. CDR3 sequence (DNA): TGTGCCAGCAGCTTAGTCGGGTATACAGGGGCCCAAGAGACCCAGTACTTC.

This clone was recorded once. This chain connects TRBV4-3 to TRBJ2-7; maybe TRBD1 (6 bases). Germline-derived CDR1 and CDR2 are LGHNA and YSLEER. There are 14 residues in the CDR3. V shed 1 base and J shed 3 bases, with 10 bases lying between them. The CDR3 sequence: CASSQGTVGYEQYF. The CDR3 DNA sequence: TGCGCCAGCAGCCAAGGGACAGTTGGCTACGAGCAGTACTTC.

V gene TRBV6-1 combines with J gene TRBJ2-4; D is perhaps TRBD1 or TRBD2 (5 bases each). The CDR3 has 19 amino acids. The V gene's germline CDR1 is MNHNS and CDR2 SASEGT. The germline V and J ends were trimmed by 1 base and 0 bases, with 19 bases remaining between them. The CDR3 loop is CASSEEHGPGLLAKNIQYF. DNA for the CDR3: TGTGCCAGCAGTGAAGAACACGGTCCGGGGCTGCTAGCCAAAAACATTCAGTACTTC.

This sequence joins TRBV4-3 and TRBJ2-3; 12 nucleotides agree with TRBD2. CDR1 and CDR2 from the germline V gene are LGHNA and YSLEER. The CDR3 spans 16 residues. Trimming cost V 0 bases and J 4 bases; bases outside gene matches: 2. The CDR3 nucleotides read TGCGCCAGCAGCCAAGATCTAGCGGGAGGGCCAGATACGCAGTATTTT. Protein product: CASSQDLAGGPDTQYF.

The chain carries TRBV28 and TRBJ2-1; D uncertain. Trimming left V 5 bases short and J 7 bases short, with 3 bases between. There are 10 residues in the CDR3. The V gene's germline CDR1 is MDHEN and CDR2 SYDVKM. Written as DNA, the CDR3 is TGTGCCAGCAGTACGAATGAGCAGTTCTTC. Encoded protein: CASSTNEQFF.

The chain uses TRBV7-9 and TRBJ2-7, with D possibly matching TRBD2 (6 bases). Germline V gene data show CDR1 as SEHNR and CDR2 as FQNEAQ (reference sequence). The CDR3 spans 15 residues. The V and J ends lost 5 bases and 1 base respectively, with 15 bases between them. The DNA of the CDR3 is TGTGCCAGCAGCCAACTGATAGCGGAATCCTACGAGCAGTACTTC. Protein: CASSQLIAESYEQYF.

V and J are TRBV5-6 and TRBJ1-5; D remains unclear. V was clipped by 1 base and J by 2 bases, with 7 bases between them. This CDR3 region has 14 residues. The V gene's germline CDR1 is SGHDT and CDR2 YYEEEE. The CDR3 loop is CASSLIGGNQPQHF. The CDR3 DNA follows: TGTGCCAGCAGCTTGATCGGGGGCAATCAGCCCCAGCATTTT.

The V and J genes are TRBV6-6 and TRBJ1-2, with no clear D. The CDR3 extends over 13 amino acids. Looked up from germline, CDR1 is MNHNY and CDR2 is SVGAGI (reference sequence). Trimming shortened V by 0 bases and J by 8 bases, and 10 bases separated the two germline ends. In DNA, the CDR3 is TGTGCCAGCAGTTACTCCCCTCCCAACGGCTACACCTTC. As protein: CASSYSPPNGYTF.

V usage is TRBV19 and J usage is TRBJ2-7, with 7 bases identical to TRBD2. This CDR3 has 14 amino acids. Germline-derived CDR1 and CDR2 are LNHDA and SQIVND (reference sequence). With 7 bases clipped from V and 4 bases from J, the junction kept 10 bases outside the gene matches. CDR3 sequence (DNA): TGTGCCAGTACCCCAAGGGGAGGGCTTTACGAGCAGTACTTC. Translating gives CASTPRGGLYEQYF.

This clone has just one count. The gene calls are TRBV27 and TRBJ1-6, with D tentatively TRBD1 (5 bases). With 5 bases removed from V and 3 bases from J, the gap between germline ends came to 17 bases. The CDR3 has 17 amino acids. From germline, CDR1 is MNHEY and CDR2 SMNVEV (reference sequence). The CDR3 protein is CASSEDLTADYNSPLHF. CDR3 bases: TGTGCCAGCAGTGAAGACTTGACAGCAGACTATAATTCACCCCTCCACTTT.

The CDR3 DNA reads TGCGCCAGCAGCCAAGAGGGGCTAGCGGGGGACAATGAGCAGTTCTTC. It encodes CASSQEGLAGDNEQFF. The chain has TRBV4-1 and TRBJ2-1, with 10 positions matching TRBD2. The CDR3 covers 16 residues. V gave up 0 bases and J gave up 5 bases; unmatched junction bases: 4. CDR1 and CDR2 (germline): MGHRA, YSYEKL.

This chain connects TRBV18 to TRBJ2-4; unclear D gene. The CDR3 consists of 19 residues. The V gene lost 0 bases and the J gene lost 0 bases, with 18 bases spanning the gap. Germline assignment: CDR1 KGHSH and CDR2 LQKENI. The CDR3 region has the DNA TGTGCCAGCTCACCACCAGACTCGGCAACAGTAGTAGCCAAAAACATTCAGTACTTC. Protein product: CASSPPDSATVVAKNIQYF.

J is TRBJ1-2 and V is TRBV2; D gene uncertain. The CDR3 is made up of 13 amino acids. V was pared by 1 base and J by 0 bases, with 3 bases between. Germline CDR1 is SNHLY and CDR2 is FYNNEI. The CDR3 loop reads CASSEGANYGYTF. CDR3 nucleotide sequence: TGTGCCAGCAGTGAAGGGGCTAACTATGGCTACACCTTC.

This clone is a singleton in its sample. The V and J genes are TRBV19 and TRBJ1-1; 7 bases are shared with TRBD1. This CDR3 has 15 amino acids. J was trimmed by 1 base and V by 3 bases; bases with no gene match: 5. Germline-derived CDR1 and CDR2 are LNHDA and SQIVND (reference sequence). In DNA form, the CDR3 reads TGTGCCAGTAGTATCGGCCGGACAGGGAACACTGAAGCTTTCTTT. It specifies CASSIGRTGNTEAFF. The variable domain in full, with the rest retrieved from reference TRBV19 and TRBJ1-1, is DGGITQSPKYLFRKEGQNVTLSCEQNLNHDAMYWYRQDPGQGLRLIYYSQIVNDFQKGDIAEGYSVSREKKESFPLTVTSAQKNPTAFYLCASSIGRTGNTEAFFGQGTRLTVV.